These T cell receptor beta chains were read from a single sample in a study of beta chain features in type 1 diabetes. Sequencing used immunoSEQ multiplex PCR; TCRdb keeps in-frame clones, though not all of them. The sample lists 300,000 or so clones, about 13% seen once, with over 0.015% in the top ten. Input material: naive CD4+ T cells from blood. These receptors all come from a man aged 25 to 45 with type 1 diabetes. Both conserved end residues are part of each CDR3. The order of the fields is clone size, J gene, D gene, V gene, CDR3 DNA, CDR3 protein. The D gene is left open where the match is weak. Only some rows state a clone size, as once, few, many or a class for expanded clones.

.	TRBJ2-3	.	TRBV2	TGTGCCAGCAGAGGAGGGAACGCAGATACGCAGTATTTT	CASRGGNADTQYF
.	TRBJ2-1	.	TRBV28	TGTGCCAGCAGTTTATTAGCGCATGAGCAGTTCTTC	CASSLLAHEQFF
few	TRBJ2-5	TRBD1	TRBV28	TGTGCCAGCAGTTCCCGACAGGGGGCTAGGAAGACCCAGTACTTC	CASSSRQGARKTQYF
few	TRBJ1-3	.	TRBV4-2	TGTGCCAGCAGCCCAGAACTTCGTGGAAACACCATATATTTT	CASSPELRGNTIYF
.	TRBJ2-3	TRBD2	TRBV5-1	TGCGCCAGCAGCTCAACCGTACTCAGACTAGCGGGTACAGATACGCAGTATTTT	CASSSTVLRLAGTDTQYF
few	TRBJ2-5	.	TRBV7-2	TGTGCCAGCAGCTCGACTAGGAGAGAAGGGACCCAGTACTTC	CASSSTRREGTQYF
.	TRBJ2-7	.	TRBV14	TGTGCCAGCAGCCAAGTATTCGGGGGATTCTACGAGCAGTACTTC	CASSQVFGGFYEQYF
.	TRBJ2-7	TRBD2	TRBV7-6	TGTGCCAGCAGCTTATTGGGGAGGGGACCTAGCGAGCAGTACTTC	CASSLLGRGPSEQYF
.	TRBJ2-3	.	TRBV7-3	TGTGCCAGCAGCTTAAACAGGGGGGGAGATACGCAGTATTTT	CASSLNRGGDTQYF
.	TRBJ2-3	TRBD2	TRBV30	TGTGCCTGGAGTGATGGGCGGGAGCGCGATACGCAGTATTTT	CAWSDGRERDTQYF
.	TRBJ1-1	.	TRBV19	TGTGCCAGTAGAGATTTTGGTACGGGCACTGAAGCTTTCTTT	CASRDFGTGTEAFF
.	TRBJ2-5	.	TRBV7-9	TGTGCCAGCAGTAGAATCAGGGGATCAGGGGAGACCCAGTACTTC	CASSRIRGSGETQYF
.	TRBJ2-3	.	TRBV19	TGTGCCAGTAGTATGGGCTACCTGGGAGATACGCAGTATTTT	CASSMGYLGDTQYF
.	TRBJ1-1	.	TRBV20-1	TGCAGTGCTAGTGGACAAAGCGCTTTCTTT	CSASGQSAFF
few	TRBJ2-4	TRBD1	TRBV13	TGTGCCAGCAGCTTGACAGGGGCAAAAAACATTCAGTACTTC	CASSLTGAKNIQYF
few	TRBJ1-1	.	TRBV18	TGTGCCAGCTCACTACAGAAGGGGGACACTGAAGCTTTCTTT	CASSLQKGDTEAFF
.	TRBJ2-5	.	TRBV6-6	TGTGCCAGCAACCCAGACAGGCGACGCCAAGAGACCCAGTACTTC	CASNPDRRRQETQYF
.	TRBJ2-1	.	TRBV15	TGTGCCACCAGCAGAAGTGGAGTCGAGCAGTTCTTC	CATSRSGVEQFF
.	TRBJ2-5	TRBD2	TRBV2	TGTGCCAGCAGTGAGTCTACTAGCGGCCAAGAGACCCAGTACTTC	CASSESTSGQETQYF
few	TRBJ2-1	TRBD2	TRBV6-1	TGTGCCAGCAGTGCCAGACTAGCGGCAGTGCCGGGCAATGAGCAGTTCTTC	CASSARLAAVPGNEQFF
few	TRBJ1-5	.	TRBV29-1	TGCAGCGTTGAAGAGGGGCGCGGTCAGCCCCAGCATTTT	CSVEEGRGQPQHF
.	TRBJ2-2	.	TRBV6-5	TGTGCCAGCAGTCGGCTAGCCGGGGAGCTGTTTTTT	CASSRLAGELFF
.	TRBJ2-1	.	TRBV9	TGTGCCAGCAGCGTAGTCGGGGGAATCGATGAGCAGTTCTTC	CASSVVGGIDEQFF
few	TRBJ2-1	TRBD2	TRBV5-4	TGTGCCAGCAGCTTGGGCCGACTAGCGGGTTACAATGAGCAGTTCTTC	CASSLGRLAGYNEQFF
.	TRBJ1-4	.	TRBV14	TGTGCCAGCAGCCAAGCCCCCGGGGGGGAACTGTTTTTT	CASSQAPGGELFF
few	TRBJ1-2	.	TRBV5-1	TGCGCCAGCAGTAGGGAGGTGGCGTTACTTGGCTACACCTTC	CASSREVALLGYTF
.	TRBJ2-7	TRBD2	TRBV7-2	TGTGCCAGCAGCTTAGTGGCTAGCGGGAGTTACGAGCAGTACTTC	CASSLVASGSYEQYF
few	TRBJ2-1	TRBD1	TRBV5-1	TGCGCCAGCAGCCGTCTCCCCGGACAGGGGCCATTTTACAATGAGCAGTTCTTC	CASSRLPGQGPFYNEQFF
few	TRBJ2-3	.	TRBV7-9	TGTGCCAGCAGCTTAGCTAAGGGAGGTGATGGAGATACGCAGTATTTT	CASSLAKGGDGDTQYF
.	TRBJ2-3	TRBD2	TRBV15	TGTGCCACCAGCGGCCCCTCTCTAGCGGGAGGAACAGATACGCAGTATTTT	CATSGPSLAGGTDTQYF
.	TRBJ1-4	TRBD1	TRBV4-3	TGCGCCAGCAGTTACAGGGGTGAGGAAAAACTGTTTTTT	CASSYRGEEKLFF
few	TRBJ2-1	TRBD2	TRBV28	TGTGCCAGCAGTTCCCCAGGGACTAGCGATGAGCAGTTCTTC	CASSSPGTSDEQFF
.	TRBJ1-2	.	TRBV28	TGTGCCAGCAGTTCCCGGGGAGAGCCGGGATATGGCTACACCTTC	CASSSRGEPGYGYTF
.	TRBJ2-2	TRBD2	TRBV5-4	TGTGCCAGCAGACCGGGAGGTATTACCGGGGAGCTGTTTTTT	CASRPGGITGELFF
few	TRBJ2-3	.	TRBV7-9	TGTGCCAGCAGCCTCGACTTGGTAGATACGCAGTATTTT	CASSLDLVDTQYF
.	TRBJ2-7	.	TRBV9	TGTGCCAGCAGCCCCCGGAGGGGCTACGAGCAGTACTTC	CASSPRRGYEQYF
.	TRBJ2-7	TRBD1	TRBV5-6	TGTGCCAGCAGCGAAATCGGGACAGGGATTCAATACGAGCAGTACTTC	CASSEIGTGIQYEQYF
few	TRBJ1-2	.	TRBV25-1	TGTGCCAGCAGTGAGCCAGGCTATGGCTACACCTTC	CASSEPGYGYTF
few	TRBJ2-7	.	TRBV6-1	TGTGCCAGCACCCTGGGAGATGTCCTATTCTACGAGCAGTACTTC	CASTLGDVLFYEQYF
once	TRBJ1-4	TRBD1	TRBV7-2	TGTGCCAGCGGAGGACAGGGAGGAAAACTGTTTTTT	CASGGQGGKLFF
.	TRBJ1-5	TRBD1	TRBV18	TGTGCCAGCTCACCACGGGACAGGGGACAGCCCCAGCATTTT	CASSPRDRGQPQHF
few	TRBJ2-4	TRBD1	TRBV30	TGTGCCTGGGCAACAGGGGTAAACATTCAGTACTTC	CAWATGVNIQYF
.	TRBJ1-2	TRBD1	TRBV6-5	TGTGCCAGCAGCTACGGACAGGGGCGTAACTATGGCTACACCTTC	CASSYGQGRNYGYTF
few	TRBJ2-2	TRBD1	TRBV6-5	TGTGCCAGCAGTTGGACAGGGGCGGCCGGGGAGCTGTTTTTT	CASSWTGAAGELFF
few	TRBJ2-7	TRBD1	TRBV2	TGTGCCAGCAGTGTAGTTCAGGGGGAAGCCGAGCAGTACTTC	CASSVVQGEAEQYF
.	TRBJ2-5	.	TRBV28	TGTGCCAGCAGACTGTCGAACCAAGAGACCCAGTACTTC	CASRLSNQETQYF
.	TRBJ1-1	.	TRBV7-8	TGTGCCAGCAGCTTGCGGACAGCTGAAGCTTTCTTT	CASSLRTAEAFF
.	TRBJ2-3	TRBD2	TRBV30	TGTGCCTGGAGGGATAGCGGGAGAGGCACAGATACGCAGTATTTT	CAWRDSGRGTDTQYF
few	TRBJ2-7	TRBD2	TRBV2	TGTGCCAGCAGTGAAGCCTATGCGGAGGGAGGGGAGCAGTACTTC	CASSEAYAEGGEQYF
few	TRBJ2-1	.	TRBV10-3	TGTGCCATCAGTGGGGCGGTTATACTAGCTAGCTACAATGAGCAGTTCTTC	CAISGAVILASYNEQFF
few	TRBJ2-7	TRBD1	TRBV9	TGTGCCAGCAGCCCAAACCCCGGGACAGGGGCGTACGAGCAGTACTTC	CASSPNPGTGAYEQYF
.	TRBJ2-3	.	TRBV6-5	TGTGCCAGCAGTACCAAGGGGCTTGGTACAGATACGCAGTATTTT	CASSTKGLGTDTQYF
.	TRBJ2-7	TRBD2	TRBV29-1	TGCAGGTCTACTAGCGGGAGGGCCTCCGAGCAGTACTTC	CRSTSGRASEQYF
few	TRBJ2-1	.	TRBV11-2	TGTGCCAGCAGCTTAGATCCCCAATCGAGGGAGCAGTTCTTC	CASSLDPQSREQFF